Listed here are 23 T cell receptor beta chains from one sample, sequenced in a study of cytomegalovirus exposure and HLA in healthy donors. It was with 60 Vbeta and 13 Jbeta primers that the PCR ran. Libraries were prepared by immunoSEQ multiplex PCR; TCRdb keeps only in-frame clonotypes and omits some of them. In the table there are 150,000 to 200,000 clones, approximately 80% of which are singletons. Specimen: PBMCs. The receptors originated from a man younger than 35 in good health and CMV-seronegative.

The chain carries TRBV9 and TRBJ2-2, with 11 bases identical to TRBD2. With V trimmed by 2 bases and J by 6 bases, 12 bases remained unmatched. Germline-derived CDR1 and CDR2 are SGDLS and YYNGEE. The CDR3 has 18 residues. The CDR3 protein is CASSVLSGRAKDAGELFF. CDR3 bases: TGTGCCAGCAGCGTCCTTAGCGGGAGGGCCAAGGACGCCGGGGAGCTGTTTTTT. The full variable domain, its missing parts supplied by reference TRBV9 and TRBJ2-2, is DSGVTQTPKHLITATGQRVTLRCSPRSGDLSVYWYQQSLDQGLQFLIQYYNGEERAKGNILERFSAQQFPDLHSELNLSSLELGDSALYFCASSVLSGRAKDAGELFFGEGSRLTVL.

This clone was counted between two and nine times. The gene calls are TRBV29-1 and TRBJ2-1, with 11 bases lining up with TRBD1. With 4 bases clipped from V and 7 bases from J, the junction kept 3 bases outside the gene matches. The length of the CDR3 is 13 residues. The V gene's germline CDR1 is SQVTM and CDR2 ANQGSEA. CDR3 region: CSVGGTGGNEQFF. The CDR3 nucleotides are TGCAGCGTTGGGGGGACAGGGGGAAATGAGCAGTTCTTC.

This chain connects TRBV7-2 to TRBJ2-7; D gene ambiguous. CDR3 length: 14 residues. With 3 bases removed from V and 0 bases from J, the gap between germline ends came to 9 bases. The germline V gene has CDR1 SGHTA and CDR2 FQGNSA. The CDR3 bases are TGTGCCAGCAGCTTTTACAGATCCTCCTACGAGCAGTACTTC. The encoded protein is CASSFYRSSYEQYF. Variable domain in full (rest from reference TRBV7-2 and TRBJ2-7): GAGVSQSPSNKVTEKGKDVELRCDPISGHTALYWYRQSLGQGLEFLIYFQGNSAPDKSGLPSDRFSAERTGGSVSTLTIQRTQQEDSAVYLCASSFYRSSYEQYFGPGTRLTVT.

This CDR3 reads CASIPARGTGGIMWTLYSNQPQHF. CDR3 nucleotides: TGCGCCAGCATTCCCGCCCGGGGGACAGGGGGCATCATGTGGACCTTATATAGCAATCAGCCCCAGCATTTT. V and J are TRBV10-1 and TRBJ1-5; 12 bases are a match to TRBD1. The CDR3 runs to 24 residues. Germline V CDR1 and CDR2: WNHNN, SYGVQD (reference sequence). The V gene end was trimmed by 7 bases and the J gene end by 0 bases; junction bases not matched to a gene: 28.

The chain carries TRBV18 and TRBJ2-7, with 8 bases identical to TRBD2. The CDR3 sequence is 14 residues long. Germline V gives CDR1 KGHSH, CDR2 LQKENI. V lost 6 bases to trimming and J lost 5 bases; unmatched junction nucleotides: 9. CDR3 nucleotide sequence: TGTGCCAGCTCTCCGGGGGGGATGGCGAACGAGCAGTACTTC. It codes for CASSPGGMANEQYF. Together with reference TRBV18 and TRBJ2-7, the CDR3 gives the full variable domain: NAGVMQNPRHLVRRRGQEARLRCSPMKGHSHVYWYRQLPEEGLKFMVYLQKENIIDESGMPKERFSAEFPKEGPSILRIQQVVRGDSAAYFCASSPGGMANEQYFGPGTRLTVT.

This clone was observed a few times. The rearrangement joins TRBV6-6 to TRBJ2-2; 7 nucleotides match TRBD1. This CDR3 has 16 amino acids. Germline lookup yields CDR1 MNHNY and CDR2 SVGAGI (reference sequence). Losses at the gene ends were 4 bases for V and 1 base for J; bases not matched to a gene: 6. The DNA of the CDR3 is TGTGCCAGCAGTTCCCCGGACAGGCAGAACACCGGGGAGCTGTTTTTT. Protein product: CASSSPDRQNTGELFF.

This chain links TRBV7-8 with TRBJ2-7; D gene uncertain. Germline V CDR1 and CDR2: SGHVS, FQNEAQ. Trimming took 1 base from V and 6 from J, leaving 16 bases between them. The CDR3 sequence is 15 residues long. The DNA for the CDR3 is TGTGCCAGCAGCTTAGATGGGTCCTCCGCAGGCGAGCAGTACTTC. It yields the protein CASSLDGSSAGEQYF.

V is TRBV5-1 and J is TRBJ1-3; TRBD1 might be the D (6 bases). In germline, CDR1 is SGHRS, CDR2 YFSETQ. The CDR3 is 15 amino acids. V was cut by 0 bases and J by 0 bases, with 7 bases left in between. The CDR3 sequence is CASSLGTDSGNTIYF. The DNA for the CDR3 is TGCGCCAGCAGCTTGGGGACAGACTCTGGAAACACCATATATTTT.

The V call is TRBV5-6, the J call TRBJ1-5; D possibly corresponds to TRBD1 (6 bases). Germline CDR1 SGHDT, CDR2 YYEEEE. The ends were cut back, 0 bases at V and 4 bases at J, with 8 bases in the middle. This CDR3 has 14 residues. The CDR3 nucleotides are TGTGCCAGCAGCTTGGAAGGGGGAAATCAGCCCCAGCATTTT. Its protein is CASSLEGGNQPQHF.

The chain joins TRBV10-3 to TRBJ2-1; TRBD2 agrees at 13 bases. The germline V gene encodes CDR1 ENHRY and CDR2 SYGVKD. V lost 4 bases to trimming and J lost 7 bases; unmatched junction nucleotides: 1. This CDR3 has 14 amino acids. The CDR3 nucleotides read TGTGCCATCAGTGGACTAGCGGGAGGAAATGAGCAGTTCTTC. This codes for CAISGLAGGNEQFF.

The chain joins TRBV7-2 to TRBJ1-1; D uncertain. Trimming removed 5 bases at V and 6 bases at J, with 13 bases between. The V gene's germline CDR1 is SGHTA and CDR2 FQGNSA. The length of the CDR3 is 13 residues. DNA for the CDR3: TGTGCCAGCAGCCTCCTGGCAGGCGCTGAAGCTTTCTTT. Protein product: CASSLLAGAEAFF. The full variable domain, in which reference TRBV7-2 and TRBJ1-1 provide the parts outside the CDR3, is GAGVSQSPSNKVTEKGKDVELRCDPISGHTALYWYRQSLGQGLEFLIYFQGNSAPDKSGLPSDRFSAERTGGSVSTLTIQRTQQEDSAVYLCASSLLAGAEAFFGQGTRLTVV.

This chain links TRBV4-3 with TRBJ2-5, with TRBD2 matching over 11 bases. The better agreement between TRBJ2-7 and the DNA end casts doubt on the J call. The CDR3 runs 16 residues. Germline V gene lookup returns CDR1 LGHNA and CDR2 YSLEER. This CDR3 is CASSQKPTSGIYEQYF. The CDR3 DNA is TGCGCCAGCAGCCAAAAACCGACTAGCGGGATCTACGAGCAGTACTTC.

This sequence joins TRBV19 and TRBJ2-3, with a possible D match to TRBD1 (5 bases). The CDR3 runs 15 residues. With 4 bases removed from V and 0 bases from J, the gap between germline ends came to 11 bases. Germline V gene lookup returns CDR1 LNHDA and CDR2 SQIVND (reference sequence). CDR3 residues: CASSRTWSSTDTQYF. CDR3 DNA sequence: TGTGCCAGTAGTAGGACATGGTCTAGCACAGATACGCAGTATTTT.

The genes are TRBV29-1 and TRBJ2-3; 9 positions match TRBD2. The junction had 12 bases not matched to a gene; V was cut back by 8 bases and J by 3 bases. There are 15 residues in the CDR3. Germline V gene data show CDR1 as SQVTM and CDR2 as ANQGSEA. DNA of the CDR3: TGCAGCACCACTGGCATGAGCGGGAGGACAGATACGCAGTATTTT. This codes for CSTTGMSGRTDTQYF.

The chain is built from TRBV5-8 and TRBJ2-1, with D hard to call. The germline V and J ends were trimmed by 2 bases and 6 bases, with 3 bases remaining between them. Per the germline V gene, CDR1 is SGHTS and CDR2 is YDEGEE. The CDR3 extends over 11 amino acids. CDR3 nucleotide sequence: TGTGCCAGCAGCTTTCTCAATGAGCAGTTCTTC. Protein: CASSFLNEQFF.

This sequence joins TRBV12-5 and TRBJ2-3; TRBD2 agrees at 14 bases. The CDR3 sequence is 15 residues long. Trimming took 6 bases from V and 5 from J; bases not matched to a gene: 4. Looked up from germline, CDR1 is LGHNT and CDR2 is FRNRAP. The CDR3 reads CASGGLAGVVDTQYF. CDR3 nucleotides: TGTGCTAGTGGGGGACTAGCGGGGGTTGTAGATACGCAGTATTTT.

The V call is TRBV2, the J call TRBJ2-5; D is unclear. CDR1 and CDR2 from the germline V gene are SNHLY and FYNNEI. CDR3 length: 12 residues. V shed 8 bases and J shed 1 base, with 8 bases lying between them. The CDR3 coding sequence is TGTGCCAGCGCATGGGCCCAAGAGACCCAGTACTTC. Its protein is CASAWAQETQYF.

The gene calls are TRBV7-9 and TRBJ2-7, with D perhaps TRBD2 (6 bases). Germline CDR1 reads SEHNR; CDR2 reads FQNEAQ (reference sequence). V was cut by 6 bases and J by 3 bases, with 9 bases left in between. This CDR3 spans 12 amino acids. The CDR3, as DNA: TGTGCCAGCAGGCTCGGGGGCTACGAGCAGTACTTC. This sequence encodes CASRLGGYEQYF.

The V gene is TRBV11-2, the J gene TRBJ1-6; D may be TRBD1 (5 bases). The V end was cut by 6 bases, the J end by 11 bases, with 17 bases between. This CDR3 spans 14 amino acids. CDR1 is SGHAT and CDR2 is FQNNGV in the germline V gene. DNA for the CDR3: TGTGCCAGCAGTCCCCAGCGGGCAGGGCCACCCCTCCACTTT. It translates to CASSPQRAGPPLHF.

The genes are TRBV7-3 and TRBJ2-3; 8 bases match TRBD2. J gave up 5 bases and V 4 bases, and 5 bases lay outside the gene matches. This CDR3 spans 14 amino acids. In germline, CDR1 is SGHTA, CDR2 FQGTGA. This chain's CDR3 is CASSSGLEIDTQYF. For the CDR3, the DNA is TGTGCCAGCAGCTCGGGACTAGAGATAGATACGCAGTATTTT.

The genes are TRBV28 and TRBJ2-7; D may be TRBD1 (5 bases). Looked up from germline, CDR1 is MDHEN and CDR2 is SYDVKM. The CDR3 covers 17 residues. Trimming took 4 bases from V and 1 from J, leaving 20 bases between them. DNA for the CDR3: TGTGCCAGCAGTTCACAACCTCAGGGTCTGAGGTCCTACGAGCAGTACTTC. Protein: CASSSQPQGLRSYEQYF.

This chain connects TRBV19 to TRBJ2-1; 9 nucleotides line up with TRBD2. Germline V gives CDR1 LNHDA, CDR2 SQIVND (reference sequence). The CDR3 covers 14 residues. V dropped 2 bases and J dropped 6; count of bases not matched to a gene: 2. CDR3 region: CASSILAGLNEQFF. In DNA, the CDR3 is TGTGCCAGTAGTATACTAGCGGGACTCAATGAGCAGTTCTTC.

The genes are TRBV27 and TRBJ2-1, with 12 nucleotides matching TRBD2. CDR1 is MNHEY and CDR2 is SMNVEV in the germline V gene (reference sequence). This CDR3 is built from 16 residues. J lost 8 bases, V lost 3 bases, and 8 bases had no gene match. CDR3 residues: CASSLGLAGGPDEQFF. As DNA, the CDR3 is TGTGCCAGCAGTTTGGGGCTAGCGGGAGGGCCGGATGAGCAGTTCTTC.